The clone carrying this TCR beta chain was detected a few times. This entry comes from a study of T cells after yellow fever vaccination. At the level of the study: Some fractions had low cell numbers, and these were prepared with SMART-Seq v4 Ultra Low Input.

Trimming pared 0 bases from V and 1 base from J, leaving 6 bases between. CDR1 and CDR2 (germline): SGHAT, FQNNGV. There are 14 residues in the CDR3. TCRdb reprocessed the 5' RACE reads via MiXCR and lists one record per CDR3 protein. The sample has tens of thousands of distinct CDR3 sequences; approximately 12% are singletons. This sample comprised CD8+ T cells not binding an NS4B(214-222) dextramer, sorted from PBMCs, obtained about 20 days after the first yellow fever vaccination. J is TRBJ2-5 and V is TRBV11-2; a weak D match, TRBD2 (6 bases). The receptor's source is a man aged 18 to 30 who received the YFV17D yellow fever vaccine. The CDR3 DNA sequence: TGTGCCAGCAGCTTAGAGCGGGGCCAAGAGACCCAGTACTTC. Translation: CASSLERGQETQYF.